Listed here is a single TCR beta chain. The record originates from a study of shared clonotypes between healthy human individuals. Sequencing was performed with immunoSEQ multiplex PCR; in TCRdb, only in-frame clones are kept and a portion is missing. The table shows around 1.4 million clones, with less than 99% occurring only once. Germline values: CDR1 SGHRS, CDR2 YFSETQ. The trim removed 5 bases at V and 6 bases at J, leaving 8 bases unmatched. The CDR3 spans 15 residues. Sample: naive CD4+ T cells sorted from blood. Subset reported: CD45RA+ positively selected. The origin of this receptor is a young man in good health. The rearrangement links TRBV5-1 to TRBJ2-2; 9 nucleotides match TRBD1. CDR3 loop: CASSSNRGRPGELFF. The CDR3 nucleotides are TGCGCCAGCAGTTCCAACAGGGGGCGCCCCGGGGAGCTGTTTTTT.